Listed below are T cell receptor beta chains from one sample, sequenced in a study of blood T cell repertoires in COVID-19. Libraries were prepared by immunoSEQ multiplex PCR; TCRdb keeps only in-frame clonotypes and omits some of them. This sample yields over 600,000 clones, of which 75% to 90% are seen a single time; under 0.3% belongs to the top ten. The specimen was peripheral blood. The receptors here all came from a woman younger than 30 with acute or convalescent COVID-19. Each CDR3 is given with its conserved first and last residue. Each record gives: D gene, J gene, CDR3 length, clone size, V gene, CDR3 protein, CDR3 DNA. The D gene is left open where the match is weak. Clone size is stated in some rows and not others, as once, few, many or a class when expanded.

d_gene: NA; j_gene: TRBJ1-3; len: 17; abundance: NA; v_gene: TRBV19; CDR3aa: CASRRPDSLSLIDSIYF; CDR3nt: TGTGCCAGTAGACGACCGGACTCCCTCTCGCTAATAGATAGCATATATTTT
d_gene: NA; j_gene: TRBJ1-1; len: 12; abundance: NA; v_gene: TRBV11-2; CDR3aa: CASSVVGVEAFF; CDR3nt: TGTGCCAGCAGCGTAGTAGGGGTGGAAGCTTTCTTT
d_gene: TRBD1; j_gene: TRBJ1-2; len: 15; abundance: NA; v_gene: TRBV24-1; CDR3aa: CATSDSGTGNYGYTF; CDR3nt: TGTGCCACCAGTGATAGTGGGACAGGTAACTATGGCTACACCTTC
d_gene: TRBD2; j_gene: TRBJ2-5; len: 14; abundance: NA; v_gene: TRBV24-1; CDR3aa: CATESGGAVETQYF; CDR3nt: TGTGCCACCGAGAGCGGGGGGGCCGTAGAGACCCAGTACTTC
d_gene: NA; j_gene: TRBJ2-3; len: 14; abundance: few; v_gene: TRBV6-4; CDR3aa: CASSTSGSTDTQYF; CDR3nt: TGTGCCAGCTCTACCTCGGGGAGCACAGATACGCAGTATTTT
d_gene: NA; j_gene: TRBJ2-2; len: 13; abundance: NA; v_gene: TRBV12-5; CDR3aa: CASGLYGRGELFF; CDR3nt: TGTGCTAGTGGTTTGTATGGGCGCGGGGAGCTGTTTTTT
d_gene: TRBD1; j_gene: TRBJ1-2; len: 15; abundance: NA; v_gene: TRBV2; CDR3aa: CASSRDRGGLYGYTF; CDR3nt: TGTGCCAGCAGTCGTGACAGGGGGGGACTCTATGGCTACACCTTC
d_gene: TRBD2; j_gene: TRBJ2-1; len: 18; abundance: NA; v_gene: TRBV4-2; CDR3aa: CASSQGITSGGPVNEQFF; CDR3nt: TGTGCCAGCAGCCAAGGGATTACTAGCGGGGGGCCGGTCAATGAGCAGTTCTTC
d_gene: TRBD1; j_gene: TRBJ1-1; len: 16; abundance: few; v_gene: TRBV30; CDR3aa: CAWKLSSTGKDTEAFF; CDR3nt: TGTGCCTGGAAACTTAGCTCGACAGGGAAGGACACTGAAGCTTTCTTT
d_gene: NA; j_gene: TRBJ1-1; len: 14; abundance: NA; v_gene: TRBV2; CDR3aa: CASVLQQGRTEAFF; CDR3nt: TGTGCCAGCGTCCTCCAACAGGGTAGAACTGAAGCTTTCTTT
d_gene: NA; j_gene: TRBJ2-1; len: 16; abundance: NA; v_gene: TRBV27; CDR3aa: CASSPPTLDTYNEQFF; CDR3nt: TGTGCCAGCAGTCCCCCCACCCTAGATACCTACAATGAGCAGTTCTTC
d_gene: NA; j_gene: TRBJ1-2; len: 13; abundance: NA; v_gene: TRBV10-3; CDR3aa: CAINPDWGGGYTF; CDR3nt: TGTGCCATCAACCCAGACTGGGGAGGGGGCTACACCTTC
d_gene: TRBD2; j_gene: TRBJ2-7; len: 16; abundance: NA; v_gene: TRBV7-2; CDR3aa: CASSPPWGRGGYEQYF; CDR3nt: TGTGCCAGCAGCCCCCCCTGGGGACGGGGGGGTTACGAGCAGTACTTC
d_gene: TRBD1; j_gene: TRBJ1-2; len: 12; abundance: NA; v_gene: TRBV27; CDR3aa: CASRDREYGYTF; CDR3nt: TGTGCCAGCAGGGACAGGGAATATGGCTACACCTTC
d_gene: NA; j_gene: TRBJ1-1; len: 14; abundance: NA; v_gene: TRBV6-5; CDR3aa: CASSKGYGNTEAFF; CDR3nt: TGTGCCAGCAGCAAGGGGTACGGGAACACTGAAGCTTTCTTT
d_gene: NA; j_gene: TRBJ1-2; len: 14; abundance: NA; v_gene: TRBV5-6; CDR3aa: CASSLWAGNYGYTF; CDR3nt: TGTGCCAGCAGCTTGTGGGCAGGGAACTATGGCTACACCTTC
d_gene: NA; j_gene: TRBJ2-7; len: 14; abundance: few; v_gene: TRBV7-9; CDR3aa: CASSPSRTAYEQYF; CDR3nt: TGTGCCAGCAGCCCATCCCGGACAGCCTACGAGCAGTACTTC
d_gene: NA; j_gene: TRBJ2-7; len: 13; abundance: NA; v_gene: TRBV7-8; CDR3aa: CASSFEGAYEQYF; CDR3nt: TGTGCCAGCAGCTTCGAGGGGGCCTACGAGCAGTACTTC
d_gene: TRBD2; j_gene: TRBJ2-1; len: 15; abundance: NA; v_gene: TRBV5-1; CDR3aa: CASSVLAGVYNEQFF; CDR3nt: TGCGCCAGCAGCGTCCTAGCGGGGGTCTACAATGAGCAGTTCTTC
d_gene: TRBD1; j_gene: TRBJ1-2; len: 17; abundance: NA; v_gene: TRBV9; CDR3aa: CASSAGSRDRGDYGYTF; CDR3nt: TGTGCCAGCAGCGCAGGCTCCCGGGACAGGGGGGATTATGGCTACACCTTC
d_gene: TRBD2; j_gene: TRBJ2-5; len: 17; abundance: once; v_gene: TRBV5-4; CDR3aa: CASSGLAGGRGQETQYF; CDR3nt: TGTGCCAGCTCGGGACTAGCGGGGGGCCGAGGGCAAGAGACCCAGTACTTC
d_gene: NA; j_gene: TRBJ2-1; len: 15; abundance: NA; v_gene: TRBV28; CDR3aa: CASSLTASSYNEQFF; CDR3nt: TGTGCCAGCAGTCTGACAGCGAGCTCCTACAATGAGCAGTTCTTC
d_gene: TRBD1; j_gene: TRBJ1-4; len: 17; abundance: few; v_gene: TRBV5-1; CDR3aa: CASSRKPLTGTREKLFF; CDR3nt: TGCGCCAGCAGCAGAAAACCTTTGACAGGGACTCGAGAAAAACTGTTTTTT
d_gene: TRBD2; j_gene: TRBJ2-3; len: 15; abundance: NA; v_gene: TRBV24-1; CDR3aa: CATSETGLAGDTQYF; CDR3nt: TGTGCCACCAGTGAGACTGGACTAGCAGGTGATACGCAGTATTTT
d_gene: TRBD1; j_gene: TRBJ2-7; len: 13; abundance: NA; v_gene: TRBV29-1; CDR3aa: CSVEKQGATEQYF; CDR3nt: TGCAGCGTTGAGAAACAGGGGGCGACCGAGCAGTACTTC
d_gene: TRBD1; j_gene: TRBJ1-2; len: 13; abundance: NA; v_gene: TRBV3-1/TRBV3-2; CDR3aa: CASSQGTGRRYTF; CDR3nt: TGTGCCAGCAGCCAAGGGACAGGGAGGCGCTACACCTTC
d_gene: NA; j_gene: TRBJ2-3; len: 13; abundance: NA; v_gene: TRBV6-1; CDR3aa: CASSVAAPDTQYF; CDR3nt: TGTGCCAGCAGTGTAGCAGCGCCAGATACGCAGTATTTT
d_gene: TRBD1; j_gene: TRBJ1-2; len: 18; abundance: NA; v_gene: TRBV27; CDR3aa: CASSLYGTGTTERIGYTF; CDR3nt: TGTGCCAGCAGTTTATACGGGACAGGGACCACTGAGCGTATTGGCTACACCTTC
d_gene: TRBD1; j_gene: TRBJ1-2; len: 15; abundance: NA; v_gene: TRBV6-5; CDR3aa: CASQGQGYSRYGYTF; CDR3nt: TGTGCCAGCCAAGGACAGGGTTATTCGCGCTATGGCTACACCTTC
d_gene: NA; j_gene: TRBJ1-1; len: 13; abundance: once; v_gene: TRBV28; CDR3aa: CASRVVGATEAFF; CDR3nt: TGTGCCAGCAGGGTTGTGGGGGCAACTGAAGCTTTCTTT
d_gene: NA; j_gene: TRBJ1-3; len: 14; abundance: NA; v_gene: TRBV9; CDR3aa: CASSVEGMGNTIYF; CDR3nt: TGTGCCAGCAGCGTGGAGGGTATGGGAAACACCATATATTTT
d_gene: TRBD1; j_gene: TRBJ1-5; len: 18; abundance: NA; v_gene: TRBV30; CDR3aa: CAWRTLSSGDREEQPQHF; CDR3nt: TGTGCCTGGAGGACCCTTTCCTCCGGGGACAGGGAGGAACAGCCCCAGCATTTT
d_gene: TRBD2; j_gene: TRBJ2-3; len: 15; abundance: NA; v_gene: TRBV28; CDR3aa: CASSLRLAGRDTQYF; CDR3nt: TGTGCCAGCAGTTTAAGACTAGCGGGCCGAGATACGCAGTATTTT
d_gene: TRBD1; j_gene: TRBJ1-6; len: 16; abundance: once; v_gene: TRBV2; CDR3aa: CASSRDRGRHNSPLHF; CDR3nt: TGTGCCAGCAGTCGGGACAGGGGGCGGCATAATTCACCCCTCCACTTT
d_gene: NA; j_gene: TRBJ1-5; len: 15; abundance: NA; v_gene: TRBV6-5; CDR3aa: CASRLRVERSQPQHF; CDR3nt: TGTGCCAGCAGGCTCCGGGTCGAAAGGAGTCAGCCCCAGCATTTT
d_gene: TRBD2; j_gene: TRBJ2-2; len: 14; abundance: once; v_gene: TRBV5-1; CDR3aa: CASSLERGTGELFF; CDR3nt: TGCGCCAGCAGCTTGGAGCGGGGGACCGGGGAGCTGTTTTTT